A selection of T cell receptor beta chains follows, all from one sample in a study of T cell responses to AZD1222 COVID-19 vaccine. This table comes from immunoSEQ multiplex PCR, and its TCRdb copy is limited to in-frame clones, with some not included. The repertoire includes 150,000 to 200,000 clones, 92% of them detected once, and 1% to 1.5% sits in the top ten. The source material was peripheral blood, sampled 28 days after the second AZD1222 dose. These receptors all come from an adult who received the AZD1222 COVID-19 vaccine. Each CDR3 is given with its conserved first and last residue.

TRBV4-2	TRBJ1-2	CASSQVNGESYTF
TRBV24-1	TRBJ2-6	CATKGSGANVLTF
TRBV5-4	TRBJ2-2	CASSLVQAGIGELFF
TRBV6-4	TRBJ1-5	CAWRSLGNQPQHF
TRBV7-2	TRBJ2-7	CASSPRTGNYEQYF
TRBV10-3	TRBJ2-2	CAISWTGVSGELFF
TRBV6-4	TRBJ2-3	CASSDLAGTTQYF
TRBV6-5	TRBJ1-1	CAIFLRRNTEAFF
TRBV12-3/TRBV12-4	TRBJ1-3	CASRTGGGNTIYF
TRBV29-1	TRBJ1-1	CSVGQGNTEAFF
TRBV30	TRBJ1-5	CAWSETGKQPQHF
TRBV5-3	TRBJ2-4	CARSPSTGLGAKNIQYF
TRBV2	TRBJ1-3	CASSAQGRWGSGNTIYF
TRBV11-3	TRBJ1-6	CASSLWGNSPLHF
TRBV6-5	TRBJ2-5	CASSRVSGETQYF
TRBV5-4	TRBJ1-4	CASSPGTGEEKLFF
TRBV30	TRBJ2-7	CAWSGGSSYEQYF
TRBV27	TRBJ2-2	CASRLAGEAGELFF
TRBV7-2	TRBJ1-2	CASSFDRSRYTF
TRBV10-3	TRBJ2-3	CAIRRTSGSTDTQYF
TRBV7-8	TRBJ1-4	CASSLAGTENEKLFF
TRBV6-1	TRBJ1-5	CASSEMYSNQPQHF
TRBV7-9	TRBJ2-2	CASSRTGPAGELFF
TRBV30	TRBJ1-6	CAWSPKDGRNSPLHF
TRBV6-1	TRBJ1-1	CASSEAGGEGRLTLNTEAFF
TRBV15	TRBJ2-2	CATSTEATSGELFF
TRBV5-5	TRBJ1-1	CASSLWGGNTEAFF
TRBV27	TRBJ2-7	CASSWDPTGFYEQYF
TRBV19	TRBJ2-7	CASNSDNSYEQYF
TRBV25-1	TRBJ1-4	CASSDVGKLFF
TRBV4-1	TRBJ1-1	CASSFSEGDTEAFF
TRBV14	TRBJ1-1	CASTLTENTEAFF
TRBV11-1	TRBJ2-7	CASSPLAGPSYEQYF
TRBV13	TRBJ1-1	CASSLPLNTEAFF
TRBV5-1	TRBJ1-1	CASSLERAFMNTEAFF
TRBV5-6	TRBJ2-7	CASSFSSGGYEQYF
TRBV7-2	TRBJ1-2	CASSLRTGMDYGYTF
TRBV19	TRBJ2-4	CASTNPGTSGENIQYF
TRBV28	TRBJ1-3	CASSTRDVGSGNTIYF
TRBV4-1	TRBJ1-1	CASSRGGQGNTEAFF
TRBV6-5	TRBJ1-5	CASSYDFQGPGQPQHF
TRBV28	TRBJ1-2	CASSLTSGAPWGYTF
TRBV2	TRBJ1-6	CASSEGGSYNSPLHF
TRBV19	TRBJ1-2	CASSVARRDYGYTF
TRBV13	TRBJ1-3	CASSFTGNTIYF
TRBV5-1	TRBJ1-1	CASSLERLSTEAFF
TRBV5-1	TRBJ1-6	CASSLFGGGQNSPLHF